This T cell receptor beta chain was identified during a study of glioma-infiltrating T cells. Overall study findings and caveats: Above-expected tissue-blood divergence occurred in all gliomas, most in low-grade ones.

TCR alpha and beta CDR3 regions were amplified from RNA using iRepertoire nested multiplex PCR. TCRdb called the multiplex PCR reads again in MiXCR, with one record for every CDR3 protein. The sample carries under 150,000 distinct CDR3 sequences, around 23% recorded once. Germline V gene lookup returns CDR1 SGHDN and CDR2 FVKESK. Trimming stripped 4 bases from V and 5 bases from J, with 14 bases between. This CDR3 contains 14 residues. This clonotype was seen more than once but under ten times. As yet, its antigen is unknown. The sequenced sample consisted of glioma tissue, nonneoplastic brain tissue, or PBMCs (not recorded which). This chain links TRBV14 with TRBJ2-5, with D perhaps TRBD2 (5 bases). This TCR was sampled from a human donor with low-grade glioma or glioblastoma, undergoing nonglioma brain surgery, or in good health (not recorded which). The CDR3 DNA follows: TGTGCCAGCAGCCCCTCCACGGGGATGGAGACCCAGTACTTC. The encoded protein is CASSPSTGMETQYF.